Each of the 12 T cell receptor beta chains below was sequenced from the same sample in a study of cytomegalovirus exposure and HLA in healthy donors. The assay was immunoSEQ multiplex PCR, and TCRdb's table has in-frame clones only and misses some. The table lists about 140,000 clones, approximately 84% of them singletons. The sequencing sample was made of PBMCs. The receptors stem from a man aged 25-40 years in good health and CMV-seropositive.

A single count supports this clone. Other DNA sequences from this sample encode an identical CDR3 as well. The chain joins TRBV29-1 to TRBJ2-3; 8 bases fit TRBD1. Trimming at V came to 7 bases and at J to 1 base, leaving 4 bases not matched to a gene. Germline assignment: CDR1 SQVTM and CDR2 ANQGSEA. The length of the CDR3 is 13 residues. For the CDR3, the DNA is TGCAGCGGAGACAGGGGAGGCACAGATACGCAGTATTTT. Translation: CSGDRGGTDTQYF.

The chain couples TRBV27 to TRBJ2-1, with TRBD1 identical over 9 bases. The CDR3 is made up of 16 amino acids. CDR1 and CDR2 from the germline V gene are MNHEY and SMNVEV (reference sequence). The J segment lost 7 bases and the V segment lost 5 bases, leaving 12 bases of the junction unmatched. CDR3 bases: TGTGCCAGCAGTCCCCCCACCGGGACAGGGTGGAATGAGCAGTTCTTC. It specifies CASSPPTGTGWNEQFF.

This clone was seen a few times. The CDR3 here is CASSVGQISEAFF. The CDR3 DNA follows: TGTGCCAGCAGCGTCGGACAGATTAGTGAAGCTTTCTTT. The chain employs TRBV9 and TRBJ1-1, with a weak D call TRBD1 (6 bases). The CDR3 has 13 residues. CDR1 is SGDLS and CDR2 is YYNGEE in the germline V gene. Trimming took 2 bases from V and 7 from J, leaving 12 bases between them.

V gene TRBV2 combines with J gene TRBJ1-2; 10 nucleotides agree with TRBD1. The CDR3 sequence is 16 residues long. CDR1 and CDR2 from the germline V gene are SNHLY and FYNNEI. Trimming removed 6 bases from V and 6 bases from J; junction bases left unmatched: 13. CDR3 DNA sequence: TGTGCCAGCAGCCCCAGTGCGACAGGGGGCTCGGATGGCTACACCTTC. This gives the protein CASSPSATGGSDGYTF.

A note on this clone: A far larger clone lies a single base away; this is likely a read error. This sequence joins TRBV1 and TRBJ1-2. TRBV1 is given as a pseudogene. The CDR3 is 15 amino acids. This CDR3 reads CTSSQDQGLDYGYTF. The CDR3 nucleotides are TGCACCAGCAGCCAAGATCAGGGACTTGACTATGGCTACACCTTC.

The chain couples TRBV10-3 to TRBJ1-2; D not resolved. The V gene's germline CDR1 is ENHRY and CDR2 SYGVKD. V was clipped by 6 bases and J by 6 bases, with 14 bases between them. The CDR3 spans 13 residues. This CDR3 reads CAIRVGAVDGYTF. CDR3 sequence (DNA): TGTGCCATCAGAGTCGGAGCGGTTGATGGCTACACCTTC.

The rearrangement joins TRBV5-1 to TRBJ1-1; D remains ambiguous. V was cut by 1 base and J by 0 bases, with 10 bases left in between. CDR1 is SGHRS and CDR2 is YFSETQ in the germline V gene. The CDR3 is 15 residues long. The CDR3 sequence: CASSLRGLLNTEAFF. The CDR3 bases are TGCGCCAGCAGCTTGCGTGGGCTATTGAACACTGAAGCTTTCTTT.

The J gene is TRBJ1-4, the V gene TRBV9; possibly TRBD1 for D (6 bases). CDR1 is SGDLS and CDR2 is YYNGEE in the germline V gene. The CDR3 covers 15 residues. Trimming took off 4 bases at V and 3 bases at J, with 13 bases between the two ends. The CDR3 region is CASSPWGLPNEKLFF. In DNA form, the CDR3 reads TGTGCCAGCAGCCCCTGGGGGCTGCCTAATGAAAAACTGTTTTTT.

The rearrangement joins TRBV20-1 to TRBJ1-1; TRBD1 matches 9 bases. This CDR3 contains 11 residues. The V gene's germline CDR1 is DFQATT and CDR2 SNEGSKA (reference sequence). Trimming at V came to 5 bases and at J to 5 bases, leaving 0 bases not matched to a gene. CDR3 loop: CSAGQGTEAFF. CDR3 bases: TGCAGTGCTGGACAGGGGACTGAAGCTTTCTTT.

The chain carries TRBV27 and TRBJ1-2; D possibly corresponds to TRBD1 (6 bases). CDR1 and CDR2 from the germline V gene are MNHEY and SMNVEV (reference sequence). The CDR3 loop spans 14 amino acids. The V end lost 5 bases, the J end lost 8 bases, and 18 bases lay between the germline ends. CDR3 residues: CASSMNGGRGGYTF. In DNA, the CDR3 is TGTGCCAGCAGTATGAATGGGGGGCGGGGGGGCTACACCTTC.

The chain combines TRBV10-3 with TRBJ2-1; 10 positions agree with TRBD2. This CDR3 spans 13 amino acids. V lost 4 bases, J lost 8 bases, and 2 bases stayed unmatched. Germline assignment: CDR1 ENHRY and CDR2 SYGVKD. CDR3: CAISVLAGDEQFF. In nucleotides, the CDR3 is TGTGCCATCAGTGTTCTAGCGGGAGATGAGCAGTTCTTC.

This sequence joins TRBV14 and TRBJ2-3; D is unresolved. Germline V gene sequence: CDR1 SGHDN, CDR2 FVKESK. V lost 3 bases and J 6 bases, leaving 7 bases between the germline ends. CDR3 size: 12 residues. CDR3 nucleotide sequence: TGTGCCAGCAGCCAGTCAATGGATACGCAGTATTTT. It yields the protein CASSQSMDTQYF.